The 22 T cell receptor beta chains given below trace back to one sample, sequenced in a study of blood T cell repertoires in COVID-19 (dated by TCRdb to the early 2020s). Receptor libraries were prepared by the immunoSEQ multiplex PCR assay. TCRdb carries this immuneACCESS record with in-frame sequences only. Its versions omit some clonotypes, under half of them owing to an unresolved V gene in the studies checked, with the rest unexplained. Counted in this sample were approximately 210,000 clones; 83% of them appeared once. Jointly, the top ten make up around 2.3% of the sample. Material for sequencing was peripheral blood. The receptors were gathered from a woman in her thirties or forties with active or convalescent COVID-19.

For the CDR3, the DNA is TGCGCCAGCAGCCCCTCCCCGGACTCGTTTGGCTACACCTTC. As protein: CASSPSPDSFGYTF. The chain links TRBV4-3 to TRBJ1-2; D not certain. This CDR3 is 14 amino acids long. From germline, CDR1 is LGHNA and CDR2 YSLEER. V lost 4 bases and J 7 bases, leaving 16 bases between the germline ends.

The CDR3 here is CASSLLASDSPLHF. CDR3 coding DNA: TGCGCCAGCAGCTTGTTAGCCTCGGATTCACCCCTCCACTTT. V gene TRBV5-1 combines with J gene TRBJ1-6, with no clear D. The CDR3 has 14 residues. CDR1 and CDR2 (germline): SGHRS, YFSETQ. V was clipped by 1 base and J by 8 bases, with 10 bases between them.

This clone came up once. V usage is TRBV9 and J usage is TRBJ1-4; D perhaps matches TRBD1 (5 bases). Trimming cost V 0 bases and J 6 bases, with 12 bases left between them. Looked up from germline, CDR1 is SGDLS and CDR2 is YYNGEE. The CDR3 loop spans 15 amino acids. CDR3 region: CASSVEAGRDEKLFF. The DNA for the CDR3 is TGTGCCAGCAGCGTAGAGGCAGGCAGGGATGAAAAACTGTTTTTT. Variable domain in full (rest from reference TRBV9 and TRBJ1-4): DSGVTQTPKHLITATGQRVTLRCSPRSGDLSVYWYQQSLDQGLQFLIQYYNGEERAKGNILERFSAQQFPDLHSELNLSSLELGDSALYFCASSVEAGRDEKLFFGSGTQLSVL.

V usage is TRBV6-2 or TRBV6-3 and J usage is TRBJ2-3, with 9 positions matching TRBD1. This CDR3 is built from 16 residues. Germline CDR1 and CDR2: MNHEY and SVGEGT. V shed 1 base, J shed 3 bases, and the junction held 5 bases outside the gene matches. The CDR3 DNA follows: TGTGCCAGCAGTTACTGGAACAGGGGGCATACAGATACGCAGTATTTT. This translates into CASSYWNRGHTDTQYF.

The chain combines TRBV4-2 with TRBJ1-2, with D unresolved. Trimming cost V 0 bases and J 6 bases, with 23 bases left between them. This CDR3 has 18 amino acids. Looked up from germline, CDR1 is LGHNA and CDR2 is YNFKEQ. The CDR3 DNA follows: TGTGCCAGCAGCCAAGAGCGGTACAGCGGATCGATATCTAATGGCTACACCTTC. Translating gives CASSQERYSGSISNGYTF.

The V gene is TRBV18, the J gene TRBJ2-7; 9 nucleotides match TRBD1. Germline lookup yields CDR1 KGHSH and CDR2 LQKENI. There are 14 residues in the CDR3. V gave up 6 bases and J gave up 2 bases; unmatched junction bases: 5. In nucleotides, the CDR3 is TGTGCCAGCTCCCCGGGACAGGGCACCTACGAGCAGTACTTC. It codes for CASSPGQGTYEQYF.

The chain has TRBV29-1 and TRBJ1-1; D uncertain. The CDR3 length is 15 residues. V was trimmed by 4 bases and J by 1 base, leaving 16 bases between them. The germline gives CDR1 SQVTM, CDR2 ANQGSEA. The CDR3 DNA sequence: TGCAGCGTTGTACAGACGGCAGTACCGAACACTGAAGCTTTCTTT. This codes for CSVVQTAVPNTEAFF. Full variable domain (outside the CDR3, taken from reference TRBV29-1 and TRBJ1-1): SAVISQKPSRDICQRGTSLTIQCQVDSQVTMMFWYRQQPGQSLTLIATANQGSEATYESGFVIDKFPISRPNLTFSTLTVSNMSPEDSSIYLCSVVQTAVPNTEAFFGQGTRLTVV.

V gene TRBV7-8 combines with J gene TRBJ2-3; maybe TRBD2 (6 bases). The CDR3 totals 15 residues. Germline V gene lookup returns CDR1 SGHVS and CDR2 FQNEAQ. Trimming stripped 5 bases from V and 4 bases from J, with 16 bases between. The CDR3 nucleotides read TGTGCCAGCAGCCCCGGAGGGGTGACAGCAGATACGCAGTATTTT. This translates into CASSPGGVTADTQYF.

The chain carries TRBV2 and TRBJ2-3; 11 nucleotides agree with TRBD1. The ends lost 1 base at V and 6 bases at J; junction bases unmatched: 6. Germline V gene sequence: CDR1 SNHLY, CDR2 FYNNEI. The CDR3 extends over 16 amino acids. The CDR3 DNA is TGTGCCAGCAGTGAAGATAGGACAGGGGGCGATGATACGCAGTATTTT. It yields the protein CASSEDRTGGDDTQYF.

J is TRBJ2-2 and V is TRBV24-1; D might be TRBD1 (5 bases). With 11 bases removed from V and 4 bases from J, the gap between germline ends came to 10 bases. Germline V gives CDR1 KGHDR, CDR2 SFDVKD. The CDR3 spans 12 residues. The CDR3 DNA is TGTGCCAGTTCAGGGCCCACCGGGGAGCTGTTTTTT. Translating it yields CASSGPTGELFF.

The chain carries TRBV18 and TRBJ1-2; D may be TRBD1 (6 bases). V lost 5 bases, J lost 14 bases, and 15 bases lay in between. Germline V gene lookup returns CDR1 KGHSH and CDR2 LQKENI. This CDR3 is built from 11 residues. CDR3 bases: TGTGCCAGCTCAGCAATCGGACAGTGGACCTTC. Protein sequence: CASSAIGQWTF.

This clone was observed a handful of times. This rearrangement joins TRBV18 to TRBJ1-3; unclear D gene. The CDR3 spans 16 residues. Germline assignment: CDR1 KGHSH and CDR2 LQKENI. V was trimmed by 2 bases and J by 2 bases, leaving 13 bases between them. The CDR3 coding sequence is TGTGCCAGCTCACCAGGCGGCCCAAACGCTGGAAACACCATATATTTT. Residues: CASSPGGPNAGNTIYF.

V usage is TRBV18 and J usage is TRBJ2-1; 7 positions agree with TRBD2. This CDR3 spans 16 amino acids. J gave up 3 bases and V 3 bases, and 8 bases lay outside the gene matches. Germline V gives CDR1 KGHSH, CDR2 LQKENI. The CDR3 reads CASSPDLLAVYNEQFF. The CDR3 region has the DNA TGTGCCAGCTCACCGGACCTTCTAGCGGTCTACAATGAGCAGTTCTTC.

This clone has a single count. The rearrangement uses TRBV19 and TRBJ2-5, with D hard to call. Trimming cost V 8 bases and J 4 bases, with 17 bases left between them. The CDR3 has 14 residues. Germline V gene lookup returns CDR1 LNHDA and CDR2 SQIVND (reference sequence). CDR3 in DNA: TGTGCCAGTGGGCCCCCGTTTAGGCCAGAGACCCAGTACTTC. Its translation is CASGPPFRPETQYF.

This clone was seen only once. The rearrangement joins TRBV4-2 to TRBJ1-2; 7 bases agree with TRBD1. Germline V gene data show CDR1 as LGHNA and CDR2 as YNFKEQ. With V trimmed by 2 bases and J by 7 bases, 13 bases remained unmatched. CDR3 length: 16 amino acids. The CDR3 DNA follows: TGTGCCAGCAGCCAACCTCGACAGGGTTCGGAGGCTGGCTACACCTTC. This encodes CASSQPRQGSEAGYTF.

The chain has TRBV9 and TRBJ1-3; no clear D gene. CDR3 size: 14 residues. CDR1 is SGDLS, CDR2 YYNGEE, per germline. Trimming stripped 2 bases from V and 2 bases from J, with 8 bases between. Here the CDR3 reads CASSVQQTGNTIYF. Here the CDR3 DNA reads TGTGCCAGCAGCGTGCAACAGACTGGAAACACCATATATTTT.

This chain uses TRBV9 with TRBJ2-2; D is undetermined. CDR1 is SGDLS, CDR2 YYNGEE, per germline. V lost 3 bases and J lost 5, with 8 bases in between. The CDR3 length is 13 residues. In nucleotides, the CDR3 is TGTGCCAGCAGCGAACTCCCAACCGGGGAGCTGTTTTTT. Its protein product is CASSELPTGELFF.

This clone has just a few counts. V usage is TRBV14 and J usage is TRBJ1-2; D is unresolved. V lost 0 bases and J 4 bases, leaving 9 bases between the germline ends. The germline gives CDR1 SGHDN, CDR2 FVKESK. The CDR3 runs to 14 residues. The CDR3 DNA is TGTGCCAGCAGCCAAGACGAGATTGCCTATGGCTACACCTTC. Protein sequence: CASSQDEIAYGYTF.

This clone was counted a few times. The CDR3, as DNA: TGCGCCAGCACCTTAGCGGGAGGCTACAATGAGCAGTTCTTC. This translates into CASTLAGGYNEQFF. The rearrangement uses TRBV5-1 and TRBJ2-1; 10 nucleotides align to TRBD2. Looked up from germline, CDR1 is SGHRS and CDR2 is YFSETQ. This CDR3 spans 14 amino acids. J lost 3 bases, V lost 6 bases, and 3 bases had no gene match.

V usage is TRBV9 and J usage is TRBJ2-3, with unresolved D. The germline V and J ends were trimmed by 3 bases and 2 bases, with 10 bases remaining between them. Germline values: CDR1 SGDLS, CDR2 YYNGEE. CDR3 length: 14 amino acids. In nucleotides, the CDR3 is TGTGCCAGCAGCGGAATCCGGTCCACAGATACGCAGTATTTT. It codes for CASSGIRSTDTQYF.

The genes are TRBV28 and TRBJ2-7; D not certain. Germline V CDR1 and CDR2: MDHEN, SYDVKM. The CDR3 sequence is 16 residues long. Between the trimmed V and J ends, which lost 1 base and 2 bases, there was a span of 15 bases. CDR3 DNA: TGTGCCAGCAGTTTATACCCCCTAACTTCTACCTACGAGCAGTACTTC. Translation gives CASSLYPLTSTYEQYF.

Details on this clone: Given a much more abundant clone one base away, this may be a read error. The DNA for the CDR3 is TGTGCCACCAGCAGAGCCCCAGCGGGAGTAAGTAATGAGCAGTTCTTC. The encoded protein is CATSRAPAGVSNEQFF. The genes are TRBV15 and TRBJ2-1; 8 bases line up with TRBD2. The V gene's germline CDR1 is LNHNV and CDR2 YYDKDF (reference sequence). This CDR3 is built from 16 residues. V was pared by 1 base and J by 7 bases, with 9 bases of the junction left unmatched.